The clone carrying this TCR beta chain was seen a few times. Antigen: not known. This record comes from a study of blood T cells in healthy people across ages. Study in general: Per two T cells, about one barcoded beta molecule was captured through template switching.

Study-wide points: The study lacked donor CMV status, which possibly confounded expanded clonotype changes.

Through a sample-barcoded 5' primer and a J-beta primer mix, a second PCR was run for 7 to 11 cycles. TCRdb analysed the 5' RACE reads with MiXCR anew, one entry per CDR3 protein. The repertoire has about 1.6 million distinct CDR3 sequences, around 36% of them found once; the top ten carry approximately 10%. Germline values: CDR1 DFQATT, CDR2 SNEGSKA (reference sequence). The CDR3 has 14 residues. Trimming cost V 3 bases and J 1 base, with 12 bases left between them. This receptor was taken from a woman aged 30 to 39 in good health. Input material: blood. The chain recombines TRBV20-1 with TRBJ2-5, with D perhaps given as TRBD1 or TRBD2 (6 bases each). In nucleotides, the CDR3 is TGCAGTGCTAGGATAGGGGGGACCCAAGAGACCCAGTACTTC. It translates to CSARIGGTQETQYF.